The clone carrying this T cell receptor (beta chain) occurred a few times. Its target is unknown. PCR involved 60 Vbeta and 13 Jbeta primers. Generated by immunoSEQ multiplex PCR, the TCRdb table keeps only in-frame clones and is missing some. The sample includes about 190,000 clones, approximately 12% of them seen just once. The data originate from a study of cytomegalovirus exposure and HLA in healthy donors. Study-wide points: A link between a missense DCLRE1C variant and TCR beta V- and J-gene trimming emerged from a later analysis.

The CDR3 is 16 residues long. Germline loops: CDR1 SGHDT, CDR2 YYEEEE. V was trimmed by 1 base and J by 3 bases, leaving 15 bases between them. The sequence was collected from a man aged 50 or older in good health and CMV-seropositive. Sample: PBMCs. The chain has TRBV5-6 and TRBJ2-3; tentatively, D is TRBD1 (6 bases). The CDR3: CASSLLKTGHTDTQYF. In nucleotides, the CDR3 is TGTGCCAGCAGCTTGTTAAAAACAGGGCATACAGATACGCAGTATTTT.